This paragraph reports one TCR beta chain. This clonotype showed up many times. What antigen it recognizes has not been identified. Within one base of it there is no much larger clone, and no base qualities were kept. These data originate in a study of human T cells and chemical hapten exposure (dated by TCRdb to about 2021). Regarding the study in general: For sensitization, 2% DPC in acetone was applied to a roughly 2 cm by roughly 2 cm area of upper inner arm skin. Throughout the study period of roughly five months, patients also received therapeutic DPC doses to the scalp every week. Patch testing was performed on the upper back with Finn chambers containing 0.01% DPC, and the patch tests were scored after 6 days according to International Contact Dermatitis Research Group standards. The patient cohort, mostly female, included alopecia areata with under or over 50% scalp involvement, alopecia totalis and alopecia universalis. Libraries were pooled for sequencing, and variation in per-sample TCR yields was attributed mainly to small differences in library volumes within the pool. Peripheral blood TCR repertoire changes were tracked in vivo in alopecia patients during primary and secondary sensitization to the hapten diphenylcyclopropenone (DPC). Patient blood was sampled pre-sensitization (week 0) and at 2, 6 and about 24 weeks after DPC sensitization. Nearly 30 alopecia patients gave blood for TCR sequencing at one to four time points (pre-sensitization, 2, 6 and 24 weeks).

Preparation of the library involved RACE. The data were produced on a NextSeq 500. Library preparation attached unique molecular identifiers to individual cDNA molecules for quantitative, reproducible TCR counting. For every blood RNA sample, sequencing covered both the TCR alpha and TCR beta chains. In the original analysis: Samples had a median of about 96,000 TCRs, with a range from about 23,224 to 750,000. V, J and CDR3 annotation of the TCR reads was carried out using the Decombinator software suite. To make PS versus PT1 abundance plots, every sample was subsampled to the same number of TCRs (28,000). Expanded TCRs were defined as absent before sensitization and observed at least eight times at the 2-week time point. Through fastp at Q25 and MiXCR, TCRdb rebuilt clones from the public reads, retaining in-frame beta chains. When rows share a CDR3 protein, they turn into one entry using the most common DNA and genes. Clone size and V and J calls follow TCRdb, not the original study. Present in this sample are more than 250,000 distinct CDR3 sequences, just under 8% of which were seen just once. The top ten constitute 1.2% of the sample.

Taken from the germline V gene, the CDR1 and CDR2 loops are MDHEN and SYDVKM. Between the V and J ends, shortened by 6 bases and 8 bases respectively, the junction contains 23 bases. The CDR3 runs 16 amino acids, cysteine and phenylalanine included. The read is trimmed to its CDR3 DNA, 48 bases read in frame from base 1. Sample time point, as interpreted from the label and publication: pre-sensitization, week 0. The treatment or condition label, as the study defines it: therapeutic diphenylcyclopropenone sensitization with weekly scalp DPC. At each patch-test visit, blood was drawn before the patch test was applied. Patients were considered eligible if aged 18 to 70, diagnosed with alopecia and deemed suitable for DPC therapy, and patients were excluded if pregnant. Total RNA was isolated from unfractionated whole blood collected in Tempus Blood RNA tubes. The full study reports these points: A positive correlation was found between the number of PT1 expanded TCRs and patch test score, with significance reached at thresholds 8, 16 and 32 but not 4. Repeated subsampling changed both the strength of the expansion versus patch-test correlation and the threshold at which the correlation became significant. Compared with pre-sensitization or healthy control sets, expanded TCRs formed significantly more large CDR3 similarity clusters, which is consistent with antigen-driven responses. No change with DPC sensitization was found in the number of TCRs above 1 in 1000 frequency, and no evidence of global repertoire structure alterations was found. Because every patient had alopecia, a presumed autoimmune disease, the patients' immune response might differ from that of healthy individuals.

The chain is encoded by TRBV28 joined to TRBJ2-1; there is no confident call for the D gene. The sequence was collected from a man aged 18-30 years with alopecia areata. Some clones in this sample may be carry-over from other donors' samples. The sample in question was whole blood, obtained in connection with sensitization to the hapten diphenylcyclopropenone (DPC). CDR3 loop: CASREVWPRAMDEQFF. The base sequence is TGTGCCAGCAGGGAAGTCTGGCCCCGGGCAATGGATGAGCAGTTCTTC.